This entry lists 29 T cell receptor beta chains sequenced from one sample in a study of blood T cell repertoires in COVID-19 (dated by TCRdb to 2018 to 2020). The library was built by means of the immunoSEQ multiplex PCR assay. TCRdb carries this immuneACCESS record with in-frame sequences only. Its versions omit some clonotypes, under half of them owing to an unresolved V gene in the studies checked, with the rest unexplained. For this sample there are approximately 290,000 clones; roughly 88% appear just once. The ten biggest clones cover roughly 4.3% of the sample. Sequencing was performed on PBMCs or T cells enriched from blood (not recorded which). Receptors originate from a woman under 40 who had recovered from COVID-19.

The V gene is TRBV6-5, the J gene TRBJ2-7; perhaps TRBD2 as D (5 bases). The germline V and J ends were trimmed by 6 bases and 4 bases, with 10 bases remaining between them. Germline CDR1 reads MNHEY; CDR2 reads SVGAGI. This CDR3 comprises 12 residues. Here the CDR3 DNA reads TGTGCCAGCAGGCCTAGCTTGTACGAGCAGTACTTC. This codes for CASRPSLYEQYF.

V gene TRBV15 combines with J gene TRBJ1-2; D might be TRBD1 (6 bases). Germline-derived CDR1 and CDR2 are LNHNV and YYDKDF (reference sequence). Trimming took 0 bases from V and 5 from J, leaving 13 bases between them. The length of the CDR3 is 15 residues. The CDR3 loop reads CATSREGRGRYGYTF. The CDR3 DNA follows: TGTGCCACCAGCAGAGAGGGCAGGGGAAGGTATGGCTACACCTTC.

The genes are TRBV5-6 and TRBJ2-5; 8 bases are a match to TRBD1. The length of the CDR3 is 14 residues. V lost 4 bases and J lost 5; bases outside the gene matches: 7. The germline CDR1 and CDR2 sequences are SGHDT and YYEEEE. In DNA, the CDR3 is TGTGCCAGCAGCCCACTCGGGACAGGCGAGACCCAGTACTTC. Translating gives CASSPLGTGETQYF. The complete variable domain, with remaining parts taken from reference TRBV5-6 and TRBJ2-5, reads DAGVTQSPTHLIKTRGQQVTLRCSPKSGHDTVSWYQQALGQGPQFIFQYYEEEERQRGNFPDRFSGHQFPNYSSELNVNALLLGDSALYLCASSPLGTGETQYFGPGTRLLVL.

The V gene is TRBV28, the J gene TRBJ2-7; 9 bases match TRBD2. The CDR3 runs 15 residues. CDR1 is MDHEN and CDR2 is SYDVKM in the germline V gene. V lost 3 bases and J lost 1; bases outside the gene matches: 4. CDR3 sequence reads: CASSFFLAGSYEQYF. The CDR3 bases are TGTGCCAGCAGTTTCTTCCTAGCGGGATCCTACGAGCAGTACTTC.

The rearrangement links TRBV5-1 to TRBJ2-7; 9 bases are a match to TRBD1. The V gene's germline CDR1 is SGHRS and CDR2 YFSETQ. V dropped 4 bases and J dropped 3; count of bases not matched to a gene: 17. The CDR3 runs 18 residues. CDR3 sequence reads: CASSLTSGQGIHGYEQYF. CDR3 coding DNA: TGCGCCAGCAGCCTTACTTCGGGACAGGGAATACATGGCTACGAGCAGTACTTC. The full variable domain, in which reference TRBV5-1 and TRBJ2-7 provide the parts outside the CDR3, is KAGVTQTPRYLIKTRGQQVTLSCSPISGHRSVSWYQQTPGQGLQFLFEYFSETQRNKGNFPGRFSGRQFSNSRSEMNVSTLELGDSALYLCASSLTSGQGIHGYEQYFGPGTRLTVT.

The chain carries TRBV27 and TRBJ2-1; perhaps TRBD1 as D (6 bases). V dropped 2 bases and J dropped 2 bases, with 10 bases sitting between them. CDR3 length: 15 residues. The germline gives CDR1 MNHEY, CDR2 SMNVEV (reference sequence). The CDR3 sequence: CASSLGQGTYNEQFF. The CDR3 coding sequence is TGTGCCAGCAGTTTAGGGCAGGGGACCTACAATGAGCAGTTCTTC.

The chain joins TRBV28 to TRBJ1-1; maybe TRBD1 (6 bases). The length of the CDR3 is 15 residues. V lost 5 bases and J 3 bases, leaving 16 bases between the germline ends. Per the germline V gene, CDR1 is MDHEN and CDR2 is SYDVKM. CDR3 residues: CASSPGGGGHTEAFF. DNA for the CDR3: TGTGCCAGCAGTCCAGGAGGGGGGGGGCACACTGAAGCTTTCTTT.

The rearrangement uses TRBV5-4 and TRBJ2-5; TRBD2 might be the D (6 bases). Germline V CDR1 and CDR2: SGHNT, YYREEE (reference sequence). Trimming shortened V by 5 bases and J by 1 base, and 12 bases separated the two germline ends. The CDR3 loop spans 14 amino acids. CDR3 protein: CASRKAGSQETQYF. Written as DNA, the CDR3 is TGTGCCAGCAGAAAGGCGGGGAGCCAAGAGACCCAGTACTTC.

This chain connects TRBV11-2 to TRBJ1-4, with TRBD1 matching 7 bases. The CDR3 is 14 amino acids. Germline CDR1 SGHAT, CDR2 FQNNGV. J was trimmed by 4 bases and V by 4 bases; bases with no gene match: 3. The CDR3 nucleotides read TGTGCCAGCAGCTCGGACAGGCTTAATGAAAAACTGTTTTTT. Amino acids: CASSSDRLNEKLFF.

This clone was observed a single time. The chain recombines TRBV11-3 with TRBJ2-1, with 7 bases aligning to TRBD2. The V gene's germline CDR1 is SGHNT and CDR2 YENEEA. The CDR3 contains 18 residues. J gave up 2 bases and V 2 bases, and 12 bases lay outside the gene matches. This CDR3 is CASSLSSGTSTAYNEQFF. In nucleotides, the CDR3 is TGTGCCAGCAGCTTATCCAGCGGGACGTCAACCGCCTACAATGAGCAGTTCTTC.

The chain has TRBV21-1 and TRBJ1-1; the table's D call, TRBD1, was not checked against the DNA. TRBV21-1 is a documented pseudogene. The CDR3 has 14 amino acids. The CDR3 sequence is CASSRPRQNTEAFF. As DNA, the CDR3 is TGTGCCAGCAGCAGGCCCCGACAGAACACTGAAGCTTTCTTT.

J is TRBJ1-1 and V is TRBV28; 7 bases match TRBD1. V was pared by 2 bases and J by 0 bases, with 3 bases of the junction left unmatched. Germline lookup yields CDR1 MDHEN and CDR2 SYDVKM. The length of the CDR3 is 15 residues. In DNA form, the CDR3 reads TGTGCCAGCAGTTTACCCGGGACAGTGAACACTGAAGCTTTCTTT. This sequence encodes CASSLPGTVNTEAFF. Together with reference TRBV28 and TRBJ1-1, the CDR3 gives the full variable domain: DVKVTQSSRYLVKRTGEKVFLECVQDMDHENMFWYRQDPGLGLRLIYFSYDVKMKEKGDIPEGYSVSREKKERFSLILESASTNQTSMYLCASSLPGTVNTEAFFGQGTRLTVV.

The rearrangement uses TRBV24-1 and TRBJ2-1; 9 bases map to TRBD2. CDR3 length equals 16 residues. J lost 0 bases, V lost 4 bases, and 3 bases had no gene match. CDR1 KGHDR and CDR2 SFDVKD come from the germline V gene. Here the CDR3 DNA reads TGTGCCACCAGTGAGACTAGCGGTATCTCCTACAATGAGCAGTTCTTC. Translating it yields CATSETSGISYNEQFF.

Points on this clone: Other nucleotide sequences in the sample specify the same CDR3. The V call is TRBV5-5, the J call TRBJ1-3, with D perhaps TRBD1 (5 bases). CDR1 is SGHKS, CDR2 YYEKEE, per germline (reference sequence). V gave up 0 bases and J gave up 2 bases, with 9 bases separating them. The CDR3 spans 15 residues. The CDR3 DNA follows: TGTGCCAGCAGCTTGGCAGGGAATACTGGAAACACCATATATTTT. Translating it yields CASSLAGNTGNTIYF.

The gene calls are TRBV19 and TRBJ2-1, with 8 nucleotides matching TRBD2. J gave up 0 bases and V 6 bases, and 4 bases lay outside the gene matches. In germline, CDR1 is LNHDA, CDR2 SQIVND (reference sequence). CDR3 length: 15 residues. The CDR3 loop is CASSTSGSSYNEQFF. The CDR3 region has the DNA TGTGCCAGTAGCACGAGCGGGAGCTCCTACAATGAGCAGTTCTTC.

The J gene is TRBJ1-4, the V gene TRBV5-8; 9 nucleotides align to TRBD1. The CDR3 is 15 amino acids. The germline gives CDR1 SGHTS, CDR2 YDEGEE. The trim removed 4 bases at V and 6 bases at J, leaving 7 bases unmatched. The CDR3 DNA reads as TGTGCCAGCAGCCAGGGACAGGGAACGGATGAAAAACTGTTTTTT. This translates into CASSQGQGTDEKLFF. Full variable domain (missing parts from reference TRBV5-8 and TRBJ1-4): EAGVTQSPTHLIKTRGQQATLRCSPISGHTSVYWYQQALGLGLQFLLWYDEGEERNRGNFPPRFSGRQFPNYSSELNVNALELEDSALYLCASSQGQGTDEKLFFGSGTQLSVL.

The CDR3 DNA is TGTGCCAGCAGCTTGTCGTCAGGGCCTTCCTACGAGCAGTACTTC. Its translation: CASSLSSGPSYEQYF. The chain has TRBV5-4 and TRBJ2-7; possibly TRBD1 for D (5 bases). Germline lookup yields CDR1 SGHNT and CDR2 YYREEE (reference sequence). The CDR3 is made up of 15 amino acids. The germline V and J ends were trimmed by 1 base and 1 base, with 12 bases remaining between them.

V is TRBV6-2 or TRBV6-3 and J is TRBJ2-7; tentatively, D is TRBD2 (6 bases). The CDR3 sequence is 16 residues long. V was shortened by 4 bases and J by 2 bases, with 18 bases between the two germline ends. Germline V gene data show CDR1 as MNHEY and CDR2 as SVGEGT. The CDR3 coding sequence is TGTGCCAGCAGTTCCCCCCTAGCTGGAGGGGCCTACGAGCAGTACTTC. This codes for CASSSPLAGGAYEQYF.

This clone was counted only a few times. This chain connects TRBV6-4 to TRBJ2-1, with 9 bases matching TRBD2. The CDR3 sequence is 14 residues long. V was clipped by 3 bases and J by 8 bases; unmatched bases: 5. CDR1 and CDR2 (germline): MRHNA, SNTAGT. CDR3 region: CASSEGRGGDEQFF. CDR3 DNA sequence: TGTGCCAGCAGTGAGGGGCGGGGGGGAGATGAGCAGTTCTTC.

The V gene is TRBV27, the J gene TRBJ1-1; D possibly corresponds to TRBD1 (5 bases). Germline CDR1 MNHEY, CDR2 SMNVEV (reference sequence). The CDR3 covers 14 residues. The ends were cut back, 7 bases at V and 0 bases at J, with 12 bases in the middle. This CDR3 is CASKVRQMNTEAFF. For the CDR3, the DNA is TGTGCCAGCAAAGTTCGACAGATGAACACTGAAGCTTTCTTT.

This clone occurred a few times. This sequence joins TRBV28 and TRBJ2-5, with D possibly TRBD2 on 7 matching bases. The germline CDR1 and CDR2 sequences are MDHEN and SYDVKM. Between the trimmed V and J ends, which lost 2 bases and 6 bases, there was a span of 13 bases. The CDR3 is 14 amino acids. The CDR3 loop reads CASSLGGALKTQYF. The CDR3, as DNA: TGTGCCAGCAGTTTAGGGGGGGCCCTTAAGACCCAGTACTTC.

The rearrangement uses TRBV6-1 and TRBJ1-6; D gene unclear. Germline V gene sequence: CDR1 MNHNS, CDR2 SASEGT. Trimming pared 0 bases from V and 10 bases from J, leaving 7 bases between. CDR3 size: 13 residues. The CDR3 protein is CASSEAGRSPLHF. The CDR3 region has the DNA TGTGCCAGCAGTGAAGCAGGGAGGTCACCCCTCCACTTT.

The chain carries TRBV3-1 (or the pseudogene TRBV3-2) and TRBJ2-7; 10 bases are a match to TRBD2. From germline, CDR1 is LGHDT and CDR2 YNNKEL (reference sequence). The V gene end was trimmed by 4 bases and the J gene end by 5 bases; junction bases not matched to a gene: 5. This CDR3 is built from 14 residues. The CDR3 region is CASSRLAGEDEQYF. CDR3 nucleotide sequence: TGTGCCAGCAGCCGGCTAGCGGGAGAGGACGAGCAGTACTTC.

The chain is built from TRBV29-1 and TRBJ1-1; D might be TRBD1 (6 bases). This CDR3 is 14 amino acids long. Looked up from germline, CDR1 is SQVTM and CDR2 is ANQGSEA. Trimming stripped 7 bases from V and 5 bases from J, with 20 bases between. In DNA, the CDR3 is TGCAGCGGCGCACAGGGCGGAGTCCGGACTGAAGCTTTCTTT. It codes for CSGAQGGVRTEAFF.

The chain employs TRBV3-1 (or the pseudogene TRBV3-2) and TRBJ2-1, with TRBD1 matching 11 bases. CDR3 length equals 16 residues. V shed 4 bases and J 3 bases; nucleotides not matched to a gene: 5. The germline gives CDR1 LGHDT, CDR2 YNNKEL (reference sequence). CDR3 coding DNA: TGTGCCAGCAGCCGCTTGGGACAGGGGGTCTACAATGAGCAGTTCTTC. This translates into CASSRLGQGVYNEQFF.

The gene calls are TRBV4-1 and TRBJ2-3, with D maybe TRBD2 (6 bases). V dropped 0 bases and J dropped 11 bases, with 15 bases sitting between them. CDR1 and CDR2 from the germline V gene are MGHRA and YSYEKL. The CDR3 loop spans 14 amino acids. The CDR3 loop is CASSQEVRQGGQYF. CDR3 DNA sequence: TGCGCCAGCAGCCAAGAGGTCCGCCAGGGAGGGCAGTATTTT.

This clone was found once. CDR3 nucleotides: TGTGCCAGCAGTTACTCCCGGGAGGGTTTCTACGAGCAGTACTTC. As protein: CASSYSREGFYEQYF. The rearrangement uses TRBV6-5 and TRBJ2-7; 8 positions agree with TRBD2. CDR1 and CDR2 from the germline V gene are MNHEY and SVGAGI. V lost 0 bases to trimming and J lost 3 bases; unmatched junction nucleotides: 4. The CDR3 is 15 residues long.

CDR3 sequence reads: CASSLAMNQPQHF. For the CDR3, the DNA is TGTGCCAGCAGTCTAGCGATGAATCAGCCCCAGCATTTT. J is TRBJ1-5 and V is TRBV28; D is undetermined. Germline CDR1 is MDHEN and CDR2 is SYDVKM. V was clipped by 5 bases and J by 4 bases, with 9 bases between them. CDR3 length equals 13 residues.

The V and J genes are TRBV11-2 and TRBJ1-1; D is possibly TRBD1 (6 bases). With 4 bases removed from V and 1 base from J, the gap between germline ends came to 13 bases. The CDR3 is 15 amino acids. The germline gives CDR1 SGHAT, CDR2 FQNNGV. CDR3 sequence reads: CASSYHRVWNTEAFF. The CDR3 nucleotides are TGTGCCAGCAGCTACCACAGGGTGTGGAACACTGAAGCTTTCTTT.